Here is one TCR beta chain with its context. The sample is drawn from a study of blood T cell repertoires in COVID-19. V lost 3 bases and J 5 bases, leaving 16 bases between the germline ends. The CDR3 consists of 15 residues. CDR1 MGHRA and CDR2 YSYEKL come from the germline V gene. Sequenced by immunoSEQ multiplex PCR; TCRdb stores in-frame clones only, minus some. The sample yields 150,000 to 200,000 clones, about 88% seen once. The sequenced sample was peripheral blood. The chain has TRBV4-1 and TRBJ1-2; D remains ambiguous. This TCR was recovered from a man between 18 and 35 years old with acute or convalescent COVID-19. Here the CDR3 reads CASSQPGIDRYGYTF. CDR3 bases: TGCGCCAGCAGCCAGCCCGGGATTGATAGGTATGGCTACACCTTC.